The T cell receptor beta chain described here comes from a study of cytotoxic CD8 clonotypes in ibrutinib-treated CLL. Across the study: The cohort had about a dozen relapsed/refractory and 15 treatment-naive patients, some 18 IGHV unmutated.

Depths of 1 in 200,000 to 1 in 1 million T cells were the sequencing target. TCRdb's table, derived via immunoSEQ multiplex PCR, lists solely in-frame clones and lacks some. The sample carries approximately 350,000 clones, about 64% recorded once. This clone came up a few times. What it binds is not known. Whole-study findings and limits: Ibrutinib response saw clonality rise, and progression saw it return toward baseline. Among the clonotypes, public ones were uncommon and contracted or held stable on treatment.

The sample was PBMCs, taken after 36 months of ibrutinib treatment. The origin of this receptor is a human donor with chronic lymphocytic leukemia.

CDR3 nucleotide sequence: TGTGCCACCAGCAGAGGGAACAGGGGGCGGTGGAGCAATCAGCCCCAGCATTTT. Protein: CATSRGNRGRWSNQPQHF. The chain links TRBV15 to TRBJ1-5; 9 bases map to TRBD1. The CDR3 runs to 18 residues. Per germline, CDR1 LNHNV and CDR2 YYDKDF (reference sequence). Trimming cost V 1 base and J 1 base; bases outside gene matches: 8.